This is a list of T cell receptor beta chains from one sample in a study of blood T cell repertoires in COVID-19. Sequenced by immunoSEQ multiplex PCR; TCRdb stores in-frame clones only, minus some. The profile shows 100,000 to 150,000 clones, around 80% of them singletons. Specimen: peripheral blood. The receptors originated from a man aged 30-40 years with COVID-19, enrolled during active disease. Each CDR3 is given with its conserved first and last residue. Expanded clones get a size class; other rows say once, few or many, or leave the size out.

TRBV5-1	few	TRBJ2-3	CASSPYRQVPPDTQYF
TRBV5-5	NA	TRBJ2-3	CASSPGGWGGRRSDTQYF
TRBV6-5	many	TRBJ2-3	CASRPLGESEYF
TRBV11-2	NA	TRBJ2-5	CASSRGTSGLQETQYF
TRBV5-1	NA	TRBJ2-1	CASRGGSNEQFF
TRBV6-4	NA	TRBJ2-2	CASSGSDTGELFF
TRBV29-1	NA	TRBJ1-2	CSVEGGARYGYTF
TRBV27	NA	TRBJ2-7	CASSLTHIDAYEQYF
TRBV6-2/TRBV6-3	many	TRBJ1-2	CASSYLGGSNYGYTF
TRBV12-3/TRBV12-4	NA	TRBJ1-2	CASSLRRGYGYTF
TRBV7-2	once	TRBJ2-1	CASSLGTSLRDEQFF
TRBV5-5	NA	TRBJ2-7	CASRIRIAGGQNEQYF
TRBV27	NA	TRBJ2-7	CASSEMKVAGTYEQYF
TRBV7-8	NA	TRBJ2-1	CASSLALQGLYNEQFF
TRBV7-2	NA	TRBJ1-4	CASSLRQGDEKLFF
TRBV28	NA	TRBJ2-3	CASSLWSSGVSTDTQYF
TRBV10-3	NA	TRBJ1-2	CAISESRAVGYTF
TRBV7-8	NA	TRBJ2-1	CASSFGEGHRDEQFF
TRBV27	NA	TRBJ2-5	CASSFTGGETQYF
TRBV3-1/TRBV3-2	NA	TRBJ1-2	CASSQAPTGEGYTF
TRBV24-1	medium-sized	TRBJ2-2	CATSPWTGNTGELFF
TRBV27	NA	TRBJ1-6	CASSFLNSPLHF
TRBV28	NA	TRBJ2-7	CASRKTGGDEQYF
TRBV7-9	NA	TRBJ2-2	CASSLMGTSGTGELFF
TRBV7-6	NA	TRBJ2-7	CASTPAGWGQSYEQYF
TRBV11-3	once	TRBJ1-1	CASSLYWTASEAFF
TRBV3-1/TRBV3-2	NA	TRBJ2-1	CASSRLGEQFF